Listed below are T cell receptor beta chains from one sample, sequenced in a study of blood T cell repertoires in COVID-19. The data were produced by immunoSEQ multiplex PCR, yet TCRdb's version contains in-frame clones alone and is incomplete. The repertoire holds approximately 200,000 clones, with approximately 79% as singletons. Specimen: peripheral blood. The receptors shown here come from a human donor in a cohort sampled during active COVID-19. Each CDR3 is given with its conserved first and last residue. Fields, in order: J gene, clone size, V gene, D gene, CDR3 DNA, CDR3 protein. D genes are given only for firm matches. For some rows the clone size is stated as once, few or many, or as a class when expanded; others skip it.

TRBJ1-5	.	TRBV6-6	.	TGTGCCAGCAGTTACCAGGGTATTAGCAATCAGCCCCAGCATTTT	CASSYQGISNQPQHF
TRBJ1-6	.	TRBV7-6	TRBD1	TGTGCCAGCAGCTTGTCCGGACAGGAGAATTCACCCCTCCACTTT	CASSLSGQENSPLHF
TRBJ2-7	.	TRBV29-1	.	TGCAGCGCTGTGGGTGCGGGGAAGGACTACGAGCAGTACTTC	CSAVGAGKDYEQYF
TRBJ2-7	.	TRBV7-8	.	TGTGCCAGCAGCTTAGGAGGAGAGGCTGGGGAGCAGTACTTC	CASSLGGEAGEQYF
TRBJ2-7	.	TRBV6-2/TRBV6-3	TRBD2	TGTGCCAGCAGTTACTCGATAGGGCGGGGGGCCCCCTACGAGCAGTACTTC	CASSYSIGRGAPYEQYF
TRBJ1-2	.	TRBV29-1	TRBD1	TGCAGCGTTGAAGCCAGGACAGGCGACCTCTATGGCTACACCTTC	CSVEARTGDLYGYTF
TRBJ2-2	.	TRBV19	TRBD2	TGTGCCAGTAGTCGACGGGAGGGCTTCGTAGGCGGGGAGCTGTTTTTT	CASSRREGFVGGELFF
TRBJ2-7	.	TRBV4-3	TRBD1	TGCGCCAGCAGCCAAGATCACCGGACAGGCTCCTACGAGCAGTACTTC	CASSQDHRTGSYEQYF
TRBJ2-7	.	TRBV11-2	.	TGTGCCAGCAGCCCTAATTTGATCTACGAGCAGTACTTC	CASSPNLIYEQYF
TRBJ1-2	.	TRBV25-1	TRBD1	TGTGCCAGCAGTGATCCACAGGGGACCTATGGCTACACCTTC	CASSDPQGTYGYTF
TRBJ2-1	.	TRBV24-1	TRBD1	TGTGCCACCAGTGATGGCAGGGGGCCCAATGAGCAGTTCTTC	CATSDGRGPNEQFF
TRBJ1-2	.	TRBV19	.	TGTGCCAGTAGTATTGCCCGGGACTATGGCTACACCTTC	CASSIARDYGYTF
TRBJ1-5	.	TRBV29-1	.	TGCAGCGTTGGGGGGACTCCGAATCAGCCCCAGCATTTT	CSVGGTPNQPQHF
TRBJ2-3	.	TRBV9	TRBD2	TGTGCCAGCAGCTCGGGGACTAGCGATACAGATACGCAGTATTTT	CASSSGTSDTDTQYF
TRBJ1-4	.	TRBV4-2	.	TGTGCCAGCAGCCAAGACCGGGGAGCAACTAATGAAAAACTGTTTTTT	CASSQDRGATNEKLFF
TRBJ2-1	once	TRBV6-5	TRBD2	TGTGCCAGCAGTTACTCTCCTAGCGGGAGGTACAATGAGCAGTTCTTC	CASSYSPSGRYNEQFF
TRBJ2-6	.	TRBV5-4	TRBD1	TGTGCCAGCAGCTCGAATACCGGGACAGGCAGCTCTGGGGCCAACGTCCTGACTTTC	CASSSNTGTGSSGANVLTF
TRBJ2-2	.	TRBV9	TRBD2	TGTGCCAGCAGCCCCCGACTAGCGGGAGCCACCGGGGAGCTGTTTTTT	CASSPRLAGATGELFF
TRBJ1-5	.	TRBV7-9	.	TGTGCCAGCAGCTTAGTGGCCAGGAAAAAGTATCCCCAGCATTTT	CASSLVARKKYPQHF
TRBJ1-1	few	TRBV19	TRBD1	TGTGCCAGTAGTCCGGGACAGGGAAACACTGAAGCTTTCTTT	CASSPGQGNTEAFF
TRBJ2-2	.	TRBV28	TRBD2	TGTGCCAGCAGTGCCCCACCGGGACATGGGACTAGCGGGAGTGGCACCGGGGAGCTGTTTTTT	CASSAPPGHGTSGSGTGELFF
TRBJ2-7	.	TRBV18	TRBD1	TGTGCCAGCTCACCGGGGACAGTCTACGAGCAGTACTTC	CASSPGTVYEQYF
TRBJ2-7	.	TRBV2	TRBD2	TGTGCCAGCACCCGGAGCGGGGGCTCCTACGAGCAGTACTTC	CASTRSGGSYEQYF
TRBJ1-5	.	TRBV7-2	.	TGTGCCAGCAGCACAACTTGGGGCAGGGGCGGCAATCAGCCCCAGCATTTT	CASSTTWGRGGNQPQHF
TRBJ1-2	.	TRBV25-1	.	TGTGCCAGCGCCGGCCGGGGGTGGTATGGCTACACCTTC	CASAGRGWYGYTF
TRBJ1-4	.	TRBV5-1	TRBD1	TGCGCCAGCAGCCCGGGACAGGGGGCGTACGCGACTAATGAAAAACTGTTTTTT	CASSPGQGAYATNEKLFF
TRBJ2-7	.	TRBV28	TRBD2	TGTGCCAGCAGTACCGGCGGAGCGGGAGGGCCGTACGAGCAGTACTTC	CASSTGGAGGPYEQYF
TRBJ2-2	.	TRBV27	.	TGTGCCAGCGGAGAAAACACCGGGGAGCTGTTTTTT	CASGENTGELFF
TRBJ2-7	.	TRBV4-3	TRBD2	TGCGCCAGCAGCCAAGAACCGGGACTAGCGGGACCCTCCTACGAGCAGTACTTC	CASSQEPGLAGPSYEQYF
TRBJ2-3	once	TRBV19	TRBD1	TGTGCCAGTAGTATAGGCACAGGGGGGTTAACAGATACGCAGTATTTT	CASSIGTGGLTDTQYF
TRBJ1-2	once	TRBV4-2	.	TGTGCCAGCAGCCAGGCGAGCGCGCAGGGGATCAGGAGTGGCTACACCTTC	CASSQASAQGIRSGYTF
TRBJ2-2	once	TRBV7-8	.	TGTGCCTTGGCGGGCGCGAACACCGGGGAGCTGTTTTTT	CALAGANTGELFF
TRBJ2-1	.	TRBV2	TRBD2	TGTGCCAGCAGCGCCTGGTTAGCGGGAAGCAATGAGCAGTTCTTC	CASSAWLAGSNEQFF
TRBJ1-4	.	TRBV5-1	.	TGCGCCAGCAGCTTGGGGCGAAGCGGTGAAAAACTGTTTTTT	CASSLGRSGEKLFF
TRBJ2-2	.	TRBV18	.	TGTGCCAGCTCAAAAAGGGGGCGGGAGGCCGGGGAGCTGTTTTTT	CASSKRGREAGELFF
TRBJ2-2	.	TRBV28	.	TGTGCCAGCAGCGACCTCCAAGCGGGTCCCGGGGAGCTGTTTTTT	CASSDLQAGPGELFF
TRBJ2-7	.	TRBV24-1	.	TGTGCCACCAGTCTACGCCATGGCTACGAGCAGTACTTC	CATSLRHGYEQYF
TRBJ2-1	.	TRBV9	.	TGTGCCAGCAGCGCCGGGGGTTGGATTATAGATGAGCAGTTCTTC	CASSAGGWIIDEQFF
TRBJ2-1	.	TRBV18	.	TGTGCCAGCTCAACCACCTTACAGGGTGGTGAGCAGTTCTTC	CASSTTLQGGEQFF
TRBJ2-2	.	TRBV7-6	TRBD2	TGTGCCAGCAGCTGGGGGACTAGCGGAGACACCGGGGAGCTGTTTTTT	CASSWGTSGDTGELFF
TRBJ1-1	.	TRBV5-6	TRBD1	TGTGCCAGCAGCTTAGGACAGGGGGGTTATTACACTGAAGCTTTCTTT	CASSLGQGGYYTEAFF
TRBJ1-4	.	TRBV6-1	.	TGTGCCAGCAGTGAAGCAGGAGGTTACAATGAAAAACTGTTTTTT	CASSEAGGYNEKLFF
TRBJ1-1	.	TRBV7-8	TRBD1	TGTGCCAGCAGCCGGGACAGGAACACTGAAGCTTTCTTT	CASSRDRNTEAFF
TRBJ1-4	.	TRBV18	TRBD1	TGTGCCAGCTCGAGGACAGGGATCAATGAAAAACTGTTTTTT	CASSRTGINEKLFF
TRBJ2-1	.	TRBV28	TRBD2	TGTGCCAGCAGTTTGCTAGCGGGGCTTGGCAATGAGCAGTTCTTC	CASSLLAGLGNEQFF
TRBJ2-3	few	TRBV7-9	.	TGTGCCAGCAGCCACAGCGGACGCACAGATACGCAGTATTTT	CASSHSGRTDTQYF
TRBJ2-7	.	TRBV28	TRBD2	TGTGCCAGCAGTTACCTAAGACTAGCGGGAGGCGAGCAGTACTTC	CASSYLRLAGGEQYF
TRBJ1-6	.	TRBV27	.	TGTGCCAGCAGCCTAAAAGGGGTGGGGTTTACTAATTCACCCCTCCACTTT	CASSLKGVGFTNSPLHF
TRBJ2-3	.	TRBV11-2	TRBD1	TGTGCCAGCAGCCCTACACCAGGGGGTACGCAGTATTTT	CASSPTPGGTQYF
TRBJ2-7	.	TRBV24-1	TRBD1	TGTGCCACCAGTGACCCTGGACAGGGCTACGAGCAGTACTTC	CATSDPGQGYEQYF
TRBJ2-5	.	TRBV20-1	TRBD2	TGCAGTGCTAGTAGTCCGGGAGGGTCGGGTGAGACCCAGTACTTC	CSASSPGGSGETQYF
TRBJ2-1	.	TRBV7-6	.	TGTGCCAGCAGCTTAGCAGGGGAAGGTCTAGCGTACAATGAGCAGTTCTTC	CASSLAGEGLAYNEQFF
TRBJ2-1	.	TRBV18	.	TGTGCCAGCTCCCCCGGAGCGGGCCGCTCCTACAATGAGCAGTTCTTC	CASSPGAGRSYNEQFF
TRBJ2-7	.	TRBV6-5	TRBD2	TGTGCCAGCAGGACCCGATTAGCGGGATCTTACGAGCAGTACTTC	CASRTRLAGSYEQYF